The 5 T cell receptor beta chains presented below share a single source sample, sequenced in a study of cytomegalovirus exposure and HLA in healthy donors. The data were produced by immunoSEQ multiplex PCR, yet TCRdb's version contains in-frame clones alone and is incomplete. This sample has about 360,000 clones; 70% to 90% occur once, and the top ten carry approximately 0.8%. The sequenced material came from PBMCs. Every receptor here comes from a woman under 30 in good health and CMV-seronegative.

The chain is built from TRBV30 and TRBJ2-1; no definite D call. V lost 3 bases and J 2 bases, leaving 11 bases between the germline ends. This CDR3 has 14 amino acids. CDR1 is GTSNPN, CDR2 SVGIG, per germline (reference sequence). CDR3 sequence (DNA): TGTGCCTGGAGCCCCAGCGTAACCTACAATGAGCAGTTCTTC. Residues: CAWSPSVTYNEQFF.

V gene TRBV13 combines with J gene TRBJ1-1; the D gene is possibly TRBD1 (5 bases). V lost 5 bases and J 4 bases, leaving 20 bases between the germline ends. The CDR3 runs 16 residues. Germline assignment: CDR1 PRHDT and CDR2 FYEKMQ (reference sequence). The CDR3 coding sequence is TGTGCCAGCAGCCTGACTCCCAGGGTATTGGGCACTGAAGCTTTCTTT. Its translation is CASSLTPRVLGTEAFF. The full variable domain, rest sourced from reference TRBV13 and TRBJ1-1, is AAGVIQSPRHLIKEKRETATLKCYPIPRHDTVYWYQQGPGQDPQFLISFYEKMQSDKGSIPDRFSAQQFSDYHSELNMSSLELGDSALYFCASSLTPRVLGTEAFFGQGTRLTVV.

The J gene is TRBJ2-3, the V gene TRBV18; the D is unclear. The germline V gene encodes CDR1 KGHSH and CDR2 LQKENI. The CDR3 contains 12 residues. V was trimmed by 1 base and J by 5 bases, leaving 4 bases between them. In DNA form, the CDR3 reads TGTGCCAGCTCACCACTCCTAGATACGCAGTATTTT. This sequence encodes CASSPLLDTQYF.

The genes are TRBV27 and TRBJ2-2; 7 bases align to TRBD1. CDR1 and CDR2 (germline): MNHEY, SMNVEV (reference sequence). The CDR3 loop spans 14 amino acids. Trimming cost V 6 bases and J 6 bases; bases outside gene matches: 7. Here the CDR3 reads CASREPGGPGELFF. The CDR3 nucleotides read TGTGCCAGCAGAGAACCAGGGGGTCCCGGGGAGCTGTTTTTT.

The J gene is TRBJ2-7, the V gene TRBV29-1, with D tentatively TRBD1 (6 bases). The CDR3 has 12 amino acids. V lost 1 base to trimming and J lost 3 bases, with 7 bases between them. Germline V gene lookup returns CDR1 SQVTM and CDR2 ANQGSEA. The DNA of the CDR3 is TGCAGCGTTGAAGTACAGGGCTACGAGCAGTACTTC. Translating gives CSVEVQGYEQYF.